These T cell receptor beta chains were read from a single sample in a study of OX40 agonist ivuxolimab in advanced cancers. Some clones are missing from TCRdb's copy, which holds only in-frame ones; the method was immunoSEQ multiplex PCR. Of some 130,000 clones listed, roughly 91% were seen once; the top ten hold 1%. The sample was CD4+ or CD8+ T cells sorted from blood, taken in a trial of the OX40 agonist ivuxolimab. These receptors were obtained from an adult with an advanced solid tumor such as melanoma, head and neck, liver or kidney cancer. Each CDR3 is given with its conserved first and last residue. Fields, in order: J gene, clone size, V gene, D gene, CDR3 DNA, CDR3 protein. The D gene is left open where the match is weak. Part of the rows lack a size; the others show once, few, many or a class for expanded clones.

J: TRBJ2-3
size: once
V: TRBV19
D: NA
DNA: TGTGCTTCGGGGGGCCCCAGCACAGATACGCAGTATTTT
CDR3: CASGGPSTDTQYF

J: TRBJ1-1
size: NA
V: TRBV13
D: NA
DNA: TGTGCCAGCAGCTTAAGGCGGGGGAAGGTTCTCAACACTGAAGCTTTCTTT
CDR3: CASSLRRGKVLNTEAFF

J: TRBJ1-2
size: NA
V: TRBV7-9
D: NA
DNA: TGTGCCAGCAGCGCCGAGTCCTGGGGGGATGGCTACACCTTC
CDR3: CASSAESWGDGYTF

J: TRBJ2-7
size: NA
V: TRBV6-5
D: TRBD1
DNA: TGTGCCAGCAGTGAAATACAGGGGGCTAGCGAGCAGTACTTC
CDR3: CASSEIQGASEQYF

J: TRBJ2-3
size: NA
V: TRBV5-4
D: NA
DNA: TGTGCCAGCAGCTTATTTGCTAGCAACACAGATACGCAGTATTTT
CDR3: CASSLFASNTDTQYF

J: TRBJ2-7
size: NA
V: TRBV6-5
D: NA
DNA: TGTGCCAGCAGTTACTCGAAAGGGGGCTCCTACGAGCAGTACTTC
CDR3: CASSYSKGGSYEQYF

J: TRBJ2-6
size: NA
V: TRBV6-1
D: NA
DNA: TGTGCCAGCAGCCTAGGAGGGGCCAACGTCCTGACTTTC
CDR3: CASSLGGANVLTF

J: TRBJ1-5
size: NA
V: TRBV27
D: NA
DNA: TGTGCCAGCAGTCCGGCTGGTAGGGGGGACAATCAGCCCCAGCATTTT
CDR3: CASSPAGRGDNQPQHF

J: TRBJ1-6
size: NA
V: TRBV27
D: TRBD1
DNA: TGTGCCAGCAGGAAGACAGGGGAGAATTCACCCCTCCACTTT
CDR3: CASRKTGENSPLHF

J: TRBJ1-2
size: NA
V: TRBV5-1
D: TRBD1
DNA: TGCGCCAGCAGCCGGGGACAGACCACCGACTATGGCTACACCTTC
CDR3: CASSRGQTTDYGYTF

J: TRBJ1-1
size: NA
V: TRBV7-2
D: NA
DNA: TGTGCCAGCAGCCTCGACAGGATGAACACTGAAGCTTTCTTT
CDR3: CASSLDRMNTEAFF

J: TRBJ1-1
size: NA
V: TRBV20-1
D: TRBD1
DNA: TGCAGGCCGACAGGGGGAGCTGAAGCTTTCTTT
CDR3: CRPTGGAEAFF

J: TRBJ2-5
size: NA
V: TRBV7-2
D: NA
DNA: TGTGCCAGCAGCTTAGTCCTCCAAGAGACCCAGTACTTC
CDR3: CASSLVLQETQYF

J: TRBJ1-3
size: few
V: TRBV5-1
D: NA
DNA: TGCGCCAGCAGCTTGGTAGGGTCTGATGGAAACACCATATATTTT
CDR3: CASSLVGSDGNTIYF

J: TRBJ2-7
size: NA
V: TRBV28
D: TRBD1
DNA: TGTGCCAGCAGTTCCCCGTCGGGACAGGGTTCTTACGAGCAGTACTTC
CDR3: CASSSPSGQGSYEQYF

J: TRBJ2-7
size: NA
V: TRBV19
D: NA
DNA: TGTGCCAGTAGTCCGTGGGGCAAACTAACCTCCTACGAGCAGTACTTC
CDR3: CASSPWGKLTSYEQYF

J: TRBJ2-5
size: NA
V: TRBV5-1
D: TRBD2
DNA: TGCGCCAGCAGCTTAGGGGCTAGCGGGAGTGCAGAGACCCAGTACTTC
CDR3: CASSLGASGSAETQYF

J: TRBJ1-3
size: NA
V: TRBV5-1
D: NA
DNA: TGCGCCAGCAGCTTTGAGGGTAGTAGCACCATATATTTT
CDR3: CASSFEGSSTIYF

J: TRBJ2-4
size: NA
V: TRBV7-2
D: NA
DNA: TGTGCCAGCAGCTTAGACACAGACAGGAACATTCAGTACTTC
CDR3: CASSLDTDRNIQYF

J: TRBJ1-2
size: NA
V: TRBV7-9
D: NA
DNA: TGTGCCAGCAGCCCCACGGCGGGGGTTGGCTACACCTTC
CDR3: CASSPTAGVGYTF

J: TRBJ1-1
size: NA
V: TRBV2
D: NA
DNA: TGTGCCAGCAGCGCAGGGCACACTATGAACACTGAAGCTTTCTTT
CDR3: CASSAGHTMNTEAFF

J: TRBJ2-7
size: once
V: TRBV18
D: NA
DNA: TGTGCCAGCTCATCCGACAGGAACTACGAGCAGTACTTC
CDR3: CASSSDRNYEQYF

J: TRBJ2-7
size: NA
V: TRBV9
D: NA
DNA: TGTGCCAGCAGCTTCACCGGACACTTCTCCTACGAGCAGTACTTC
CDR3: CASSFTGHFSYEQYF

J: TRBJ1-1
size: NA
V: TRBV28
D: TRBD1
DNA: TGTGCCGGGGGACAGCCGGGCTGGATGAACACTGAAGCTTTCTTT
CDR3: CAGGQPGWMNTEAFF

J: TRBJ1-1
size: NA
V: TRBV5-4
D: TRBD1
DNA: TGTGCCAGCAGCCTCCGACAGGGTAACACTGAAGCTTTCTTT
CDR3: CASSLRQGNTEAFF

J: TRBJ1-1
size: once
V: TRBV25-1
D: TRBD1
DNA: TGTGCCAGCAGTGAATTGGCCTGGGACAGGGCCACTGAAGCTTTCTTT
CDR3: CASSELAWDRATEAFF

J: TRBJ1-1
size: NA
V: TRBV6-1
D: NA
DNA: TGTGCCAGCAGTGTTGACAGTGGCACTGAAGCTTTCTTT
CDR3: CASSVDSGTEAFF

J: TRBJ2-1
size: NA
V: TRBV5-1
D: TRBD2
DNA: TGCGCCAGCAGCTCCATGACTAGCGGGAGGGAACGTGAGCAGTTCTTC
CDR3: CASSSMTSGREREQFF

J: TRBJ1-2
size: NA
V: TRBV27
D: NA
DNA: TGTGCCAGCAGTTTATCCACAGTGTATTCGGCTTACGGTGGCTACACCTTC
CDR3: CASSLSTVYSAYGGYTF

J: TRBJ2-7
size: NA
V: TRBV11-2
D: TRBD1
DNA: TGTGCCAGCAGCGGACCGGGACAGGGGAACGAGCAGTACTTC
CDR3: CASSGPGQGNEQYF

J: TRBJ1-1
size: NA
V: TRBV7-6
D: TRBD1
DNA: TGTGCCAGCAGCTTAGCGCCGACAGGGAAGAACACTGAAGCTTTCTTT
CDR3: CASSLAPTGKNTEAFF

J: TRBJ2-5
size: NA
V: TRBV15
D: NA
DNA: TGTGCCACCAGCAGAGATCCGAGCGCCACAGAGACCCAGTACTTC
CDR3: CATSRDPSATETQYF

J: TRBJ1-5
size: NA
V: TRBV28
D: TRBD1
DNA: TGTGCCAGCAGTTTCCGTGAGGACAGGTATGATCAGCCCCAGCATTTT
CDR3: CASSFREDRYDQPQHF

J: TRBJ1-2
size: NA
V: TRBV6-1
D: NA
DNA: TGTGCCAGCAGTGAACCAGATCGAGCTATTAACTATGGCTACACCTTC
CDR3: CASSEPDRAINYGYTF

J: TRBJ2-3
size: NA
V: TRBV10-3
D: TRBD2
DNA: TGCGCCATCAGCCAGCGGGAGGGCCAAGCAGATACGCAGTATTTT
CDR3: CAISQREGQADTQYF

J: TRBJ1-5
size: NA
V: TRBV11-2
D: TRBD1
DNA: TGTGCCAGCAGCTCCGGGACAGGGGTCAATCAGCCCCAGCATTTT
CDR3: CASSSGTGVNQPQHF

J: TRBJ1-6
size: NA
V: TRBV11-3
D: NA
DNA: TGTGCCAGCAGCTTACGACAGAGCTCCTATAATTCACCCCTCCACTTT
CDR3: CASSLRQSSYNSPLHF

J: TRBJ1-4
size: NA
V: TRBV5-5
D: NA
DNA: TGTGCCAGCAGCCCAGGACCGCCGGGGGAAAAACTGTTTTTT
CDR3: CASSPGPPGEKLFF

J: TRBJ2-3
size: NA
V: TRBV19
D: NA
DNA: TGTGCCAGTAGTATGGGCGCGGGAATTAGCACAGATACGCAGTATTTT
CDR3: CASSMGAGISTDTQYF

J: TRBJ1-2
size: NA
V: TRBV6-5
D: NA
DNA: TGTGCCAGCAGGGGAGACAGATCGTACGACACCTTC
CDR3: CASRGDRSYDTF

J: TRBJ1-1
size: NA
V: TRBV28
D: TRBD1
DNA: TGTGCCAGCAGTTCGGGACAGCGGCGGGCCTTT
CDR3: CASSSGQRRAF

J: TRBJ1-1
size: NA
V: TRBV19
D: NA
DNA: TGTGCCAGTAGTACGGGACCTGGGAGAGGGGGAGCTTTCTTT
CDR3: CASSTGPGRGGAFF

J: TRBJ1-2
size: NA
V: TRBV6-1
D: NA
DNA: TGTGCCAGCAGGGCGATAGGGGGGCATGGCTACACCTTC
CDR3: CASRAIGGHGYTF

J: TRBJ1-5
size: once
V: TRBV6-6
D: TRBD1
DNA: TGTGCCAGCACCTGGGACAGGGATCAGCCCCAGCATTTT
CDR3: CASTWDRDQPQHF

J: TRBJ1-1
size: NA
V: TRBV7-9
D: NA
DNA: TGTGCCAGCAGCTTAGGGGCGGGTGGGACGAACACTGAAGCTTTCTTT
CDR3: CASSLGAGGTNTEAFF

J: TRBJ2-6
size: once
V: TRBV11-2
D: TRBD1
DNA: TGTGCCAGCAACCGGGACAGGCTCTCTGGGGCCAACGTCCTGACTTTC
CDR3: CASNRDRLSGANVLTF

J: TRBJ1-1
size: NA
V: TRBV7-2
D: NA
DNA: TGTGCCAGCAGCTTGGGTCCGGGATCGAACACTGAAGCTTTCTTT
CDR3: CASSLGPGSNTEAFF

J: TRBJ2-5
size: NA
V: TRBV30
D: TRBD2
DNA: TGTGCCTGGAGTGTATACGGGGGAGGGGCATGGGAGACCCAGTACTTC
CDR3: CAWSVYGGGAWETQYF

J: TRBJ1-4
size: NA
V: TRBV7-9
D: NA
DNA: TGTGCCAGCAGCTGGGGCGGGACTAATGAAAAACTGTTTTTT
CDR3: CASSWGGTNEKLFF

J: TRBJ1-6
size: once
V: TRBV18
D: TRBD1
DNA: TGTGCCAGCTCACAATCGACAGGGGCTAATTCACCCCTCCACTTT
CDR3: CASSQSTGANSPLHF

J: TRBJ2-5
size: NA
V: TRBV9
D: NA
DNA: TGTGCCAGCAGCGTGGCGTCTGGCACACAAGAGACCCAGTACTTC
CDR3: CASSVASGTQETQYF

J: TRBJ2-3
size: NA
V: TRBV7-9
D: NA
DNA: TGTGCCAGCAGCCCTGGCGGGGCCTATGGAGCAGATACGCAGTATTTT
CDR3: CASSPGGAYGADTQYF

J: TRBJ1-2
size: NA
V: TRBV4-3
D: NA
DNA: TGCGCCAGCAGCCAAGAGGGACCCCGGGGGAAGAGAGGCTACACCTTC
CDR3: CASSQEGPRGKRGYTF

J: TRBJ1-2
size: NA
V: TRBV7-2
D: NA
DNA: TGTGCCAGCAGCCCCCCAGGGGTCCTAGGCTACACCTTC
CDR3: CASSPPGVLGYTF

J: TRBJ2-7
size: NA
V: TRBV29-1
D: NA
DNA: TGCAGCGTTGGGGGGACAACCTACGAGCAGTACTTC
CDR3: CSVGGTTYEQYF

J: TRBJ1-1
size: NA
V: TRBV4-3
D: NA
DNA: TGCGCCAGCAGCCGCACCTCGGGAGGGCCCACTGAAGCTTTCTTT
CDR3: CASSRTSGGPTEAFF

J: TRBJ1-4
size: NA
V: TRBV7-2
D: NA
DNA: TGTGCCAGCAGCTTAGTAATGGGGGGAGCGGAAAAACTGTTTTTT
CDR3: CASSLVMGGAEKLFF

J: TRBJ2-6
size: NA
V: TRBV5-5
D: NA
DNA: TGTGCCAGCATGGGCCAATACAGGGCGGGGGCCAACGTCCTGACTTTC
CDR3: CASMGQYRAGANVLTF